Reported below is one TCR beta chain. As yet, its antigen is unknown. These data originate in a study of vaccination effects on CD4 cells after COVID-19. CDR1 and CDR2 from the germline V gene are LNHDA and SQIVND (reference sequence). Trimming cost V 6 bases and J 0 bases; bases outside gene matches: 3. The length of the CDR3 is 15 residues. The table came from immunoSEQ multiplex PCR; TCRdb's copy has only in-frame clones and leaves some out. The table has just under 65,000 clones, over 70% seen once. Sequencing in the ViraFEST assay came after antigen-specific CD4+ T cells had been expanded with viral peptide pools, which were used to stimulate PBMC. Following 10 days of culture, CD4+ T cells were isolated. People in the vaccine group had not been infected with SARS-CoV-2 before, and their nucleocapsid antibodies were negative.

The sample consisted of CD4+ T cells from PBMCs cultured with HCoV-OC43 spike peptides, taken before COVID-19 vaccination. Noted subset: HCoV-OC43 spike overlapping peptide pool stimulation. The receptor was isolated from a human donor who received a COVID-19 vaccine. This chain joins TRBV19 and TRBJ2-3; 10 bases agree with TRBD2. The CDR3 sequence is CASRKRGGSTDTQYF. DNA for the CDR3: TGTGCCAGTAGAAAGCGGGGGGGGAGCACAGATACGCAGTATTTT.